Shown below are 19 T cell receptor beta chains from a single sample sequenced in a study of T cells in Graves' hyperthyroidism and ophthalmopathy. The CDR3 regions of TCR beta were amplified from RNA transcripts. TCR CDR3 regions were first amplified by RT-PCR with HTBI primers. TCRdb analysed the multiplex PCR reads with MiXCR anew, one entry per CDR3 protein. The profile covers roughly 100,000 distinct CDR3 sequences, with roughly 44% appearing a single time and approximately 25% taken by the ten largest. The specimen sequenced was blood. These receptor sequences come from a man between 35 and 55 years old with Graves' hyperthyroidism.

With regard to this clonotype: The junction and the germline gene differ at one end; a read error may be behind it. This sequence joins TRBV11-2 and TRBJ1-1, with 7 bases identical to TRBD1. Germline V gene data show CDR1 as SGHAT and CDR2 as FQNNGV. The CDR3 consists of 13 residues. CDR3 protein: CASSSGQLTEAYF. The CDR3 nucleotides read TGTGCCAGCAGCTCGGGACAGCTCACGGAAGCTTACTTT. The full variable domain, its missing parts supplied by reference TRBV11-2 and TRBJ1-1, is EAGVAQSPRYKIIEKRQSVAFWCNPISGHATLYWYQQILGQGPKLLIQFQNNGVVDDSQLPKDRFSAERLKGVDSTLKIQPAKLEDSAVYLCASSSGQLTEAYFGQGTRLTVV.

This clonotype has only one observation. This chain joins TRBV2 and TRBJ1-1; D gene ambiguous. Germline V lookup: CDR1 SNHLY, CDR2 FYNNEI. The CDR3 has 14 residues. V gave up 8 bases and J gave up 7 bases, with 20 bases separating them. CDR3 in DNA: TGTGCCAGCGTAGCGGGAGAATACTACTTTGAAGCTTTCTTT. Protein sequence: CASVAGEYYFEAFF.

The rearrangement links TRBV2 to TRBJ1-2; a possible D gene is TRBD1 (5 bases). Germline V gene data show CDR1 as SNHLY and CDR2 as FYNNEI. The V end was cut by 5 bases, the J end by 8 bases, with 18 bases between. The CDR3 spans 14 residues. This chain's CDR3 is CASSYLSGARGYTF. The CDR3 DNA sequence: TGTGCCAGCAGTTACCTCTCCGGGGCGCGAGGCTACACCTTC.

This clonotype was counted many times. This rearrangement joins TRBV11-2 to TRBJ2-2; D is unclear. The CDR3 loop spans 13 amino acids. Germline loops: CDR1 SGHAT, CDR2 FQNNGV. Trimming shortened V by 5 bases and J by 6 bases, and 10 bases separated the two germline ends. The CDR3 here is CASSATRAGELFF. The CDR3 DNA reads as TGTGCCAGCAGCGCCACTCGGGCCGGGGAGCTGTTTTTT.

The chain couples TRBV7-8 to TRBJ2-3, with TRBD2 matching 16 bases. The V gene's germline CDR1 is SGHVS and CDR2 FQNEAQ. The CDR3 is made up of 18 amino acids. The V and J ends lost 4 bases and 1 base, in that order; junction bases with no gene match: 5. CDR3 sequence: CASSSGLAGGPGTDTQYF. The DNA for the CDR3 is TGTGCCAGCAGCTCGGGACTAGCGGGGGGGCCCGGCACAGATACGCAGTATTTT.

The CDR3 is CSASLASYEQYV. The CDR3 DNA follows: TGCAGTGCCTCACTAGCGTCGTACGAGCAGTACGTC. The rearrangement uses TRBV20-1 and TRBJ2-7, with 7 positions matching TRBD2. The CDR3 is made up of 12 amino acids. V lost 6 bases and J lost 4; bases outside the gene matches: 6. Germline CDR1 DFQATT, CDR2 SNEGSKA (reference sequence).

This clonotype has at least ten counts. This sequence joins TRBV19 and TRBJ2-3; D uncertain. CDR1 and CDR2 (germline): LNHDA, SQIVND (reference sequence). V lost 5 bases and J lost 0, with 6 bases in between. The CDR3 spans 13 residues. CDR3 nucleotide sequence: TGTGCCAGTAGTGTCCAAAGCACAGATACGCAGTATTTT. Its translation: CASSVQSTDTQYF.

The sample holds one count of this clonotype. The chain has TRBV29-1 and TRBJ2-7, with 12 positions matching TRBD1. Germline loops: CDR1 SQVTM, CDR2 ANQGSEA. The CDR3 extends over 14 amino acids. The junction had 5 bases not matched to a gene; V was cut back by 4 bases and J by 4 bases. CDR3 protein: CSVGRDRGPYEQYF. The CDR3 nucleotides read TGCAGCGTTGGCCGGGACAGGGGGCCATACGAGCAGTACTTC.

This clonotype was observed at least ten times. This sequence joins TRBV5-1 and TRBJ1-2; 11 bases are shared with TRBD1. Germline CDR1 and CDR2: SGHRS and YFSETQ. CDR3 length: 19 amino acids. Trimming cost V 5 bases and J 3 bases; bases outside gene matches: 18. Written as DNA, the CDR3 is TGCGCCAGCAGACGCACCGGGACAGGGGGGTCCCGCAGCTACTATGGCTACACCTTC. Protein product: CASRRTGTGGSRSYYGYTF.

The CDR3 sequence is CASSVGASAESSYNEQFF. The CDR3 coding sequence is TGTGCCAGCAGCGTAGGGGCTAGCGCGGAGAGCTCCTACAATGAGCAGTTCTTC. The chain couples TRBV9 to TRBJ2-1, with D possibly TRBD2 on 6 matching bases. This CDR3 has 18 amino acids. Per the germline V gene, CDR1 is SGDLS and CDR2 is YYNGEE. The V gene lost 0 bases and the J gene lost 0 bases, with 16 bases spanning the gap.

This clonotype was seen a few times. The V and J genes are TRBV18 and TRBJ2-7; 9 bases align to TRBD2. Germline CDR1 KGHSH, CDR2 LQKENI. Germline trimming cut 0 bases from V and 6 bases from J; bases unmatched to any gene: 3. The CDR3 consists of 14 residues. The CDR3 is CASSPPSSGIEQYF. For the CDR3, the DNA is TGTGCCAGCTCACCACCGTCTAGCGGGATCGAGCAGTACTTC.

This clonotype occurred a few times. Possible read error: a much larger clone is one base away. For the CDR3, the DNA is TGTGCCAGCAGCCCGACAGGGTTCGAGCAGTCCTTC. Its protein product is CASSPTGFEQSF. The gene calls are TRBV5-8 and TRBJ2-7; 7 positions match TRBD1. The CDR3 length is 12 residues. Germline loops: CDR1 SGHTS, CDR2 YDEGEE.

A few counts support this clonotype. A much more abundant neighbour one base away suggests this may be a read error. For the CDR3, the DNA is TGTGCCAGCAGTTCGGGGACACCAGCCTACGAGCAGTACTTC. Its protein product is CASSSGTPAYEQYF. This chain links TRBV12-3 or TRBV12-4 with TRBJ2-7, with a possible D match to TRBD1 (6 bases). V gave up 4 bases and J gave up 2 bases, with 12 bases separating them. This CDR3 has 14 amino acids.

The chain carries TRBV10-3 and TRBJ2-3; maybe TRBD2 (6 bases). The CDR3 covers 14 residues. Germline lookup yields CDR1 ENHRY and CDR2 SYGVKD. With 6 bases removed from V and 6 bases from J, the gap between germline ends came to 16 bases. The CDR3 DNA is TGTGCCATCAGCCCATTCACTAGCCCGGATACGCAGTATTTT. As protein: CAISPFTSPDTQYF.

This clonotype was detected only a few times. Here the CDR3 DNA reads TGTGCCAGCAGCCAAGATTCGGGCACTGAAGCTTTCTTT. As protein: CASSQDSGTEAFF. The rearrangement uses TRBV3-1 and TRBJ1-1; unclear D gene. Germline-derived CDR1 and CDR2 are LGHDT and YNNKEL (reference sequence). V dropped 0 bases and J dropped 4 bases, with 6 bases sitting between them. This CDR3 is built from 13 residues.

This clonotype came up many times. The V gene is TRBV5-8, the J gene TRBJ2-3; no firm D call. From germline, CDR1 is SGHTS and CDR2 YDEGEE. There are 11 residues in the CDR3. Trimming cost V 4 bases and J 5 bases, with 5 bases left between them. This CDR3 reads CASSLRDTQYF. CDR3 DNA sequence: TGTGCCAGCAGCCTTAGAGATACGCAGTATTTT.

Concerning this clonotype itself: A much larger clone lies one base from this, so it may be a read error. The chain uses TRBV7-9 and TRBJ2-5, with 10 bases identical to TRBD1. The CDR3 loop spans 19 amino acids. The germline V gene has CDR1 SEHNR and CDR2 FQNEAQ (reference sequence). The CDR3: CASNLDATPGQGTGLDQYF. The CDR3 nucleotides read TGTGCCAGCAACTTAGACGCAACCCCGGGACAGGGGACTGGGCTGGACCAGTACTTC.

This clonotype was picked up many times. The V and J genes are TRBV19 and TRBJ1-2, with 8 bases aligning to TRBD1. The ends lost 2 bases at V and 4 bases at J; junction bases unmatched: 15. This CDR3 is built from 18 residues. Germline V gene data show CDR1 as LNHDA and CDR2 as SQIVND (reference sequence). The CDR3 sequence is CASSISGQGVGSGYGYTF. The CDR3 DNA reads TGTGCCAGTAGTATATCCGGACAGGGAGTTGGGTCTGGCTATGGCTACACCTTC.

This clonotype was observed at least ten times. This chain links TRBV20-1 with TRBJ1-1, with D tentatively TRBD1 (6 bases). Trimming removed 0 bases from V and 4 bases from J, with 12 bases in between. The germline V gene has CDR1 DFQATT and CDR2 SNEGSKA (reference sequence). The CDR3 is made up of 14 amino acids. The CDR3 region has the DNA TGCAGTGCTAGAGATGGGACAAGGGGCACTGAAGCTTTCTTT. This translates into CSARDGTRGTEAFF.